These 28 T cell receptor beta chains share one sample of origin, sequenced in a study of blood T cell repertoires in COVID-19. TCRdb's table, derived via immunoSEQ multiplex PCR, lists solely in-frame clones and lacks some. Seen here are under 85,000 clones, 85% observed once, and the top ten hold around 2.9%. The sequencing input was peripheral blood. These receptors originate from a man at least 80 years old with acute or convalescent COVID-19.

This clone has just a few counts. The chain combines TRBV10-2 with TRBJ1-5, with D possibly matching TRBD1 (6 bases). CDR3 length: 13 amino acids. Germline assignment: CDR1 WSHSY and CDR2 SAAADI. The V gene lost 3 bases and the J gene lost 12 bases, with 15 bases spanning the gap. The CDR3 here is CASSDQIGTLQHF. The CDR3 nucleotides read TGCGCCAGCAGTGACCAAATAGGGACACTCCAGCATTTT.

This clone was recorded once. The chain recombines TRBV5-1 with TRBJ1-1, with TRBD1 as a possible D gene (5 bases). CDR3 size: 15 residues. V lost 4 bases, J lost 2 bases, and 15 bases lay in between. The V gene's germline CDR1 is SGHRS and CDR2 YFSETQ. CDR3 amino acids: CASSTGPAGNTEAFF. The CDR3 bases are TGCGCCAGCAGCACGGGACCGGCGGGAAACACTGAAGCTTTCTTT.

The V call is TRBV30, the J call TRBJ2-7, with TRBD2 identical over 8 bases. The germline CDR1 and CDR2 sequences are GTSNPN and SVGIG (reference sequence). The CDR3 runs to 14 residues. V lost 4 bases, J lost 6 bases, and 11 bases stayed unmatched. The CDR3 here is CAWNRGLDRFEQYF. As DNA, the CDR3 is TGTGCCTGGAACCGGGGACTAGATCGTTTCGAGCAGTACTTC.

The gene calls are TRBV7-2 and TRBJ1-3; perhaps TRBD1 as D (5 bases). Germline CDR1 SGHTA, CDR2 FQGNSA. Trimming removed 6 bases from V and 2 bases from J, with 11 bases in between. There are 14 residues in the CDR3. CDR3 region: CASSFRVAGNTIYF. CDR3 nucleotide sequence: TGTGCCAGCAGTTTCAGGGTAGCTGGAAACACCATATATTTT.

This chain uses TRBV11-3 with TRBJ1-1, with D unresolved. Trimming took 5 bases from V and 0 from J, leaving 7 bases between them. The CDR3 totals 13 residues. Looked up from germline, CDR1 is SGHNT and CDR2 is YENEEA. CDR3 in amino acids: CASSVRMNTEAFF. CDR3 bases: TGTGCCAGCAGCGTCAGAATGAACACTGAAGCTTTCTTT.

The V gene is TRBV7-2, the J gene TRBJ2-1; 8 bases match TRBD2. Trimming took 4 bases from V and 0 from J; bases not matched to a gene: 2. The CDR3 extends over 15 amino acids. Germline V lookup: CDR1 SGHTA, CDR2 FQGNSA. The CDR3 is CASSSGGSSYNEQFF. CDR3 bases: TGTGCCAGCAGCTCGGGAGGGAGCTCCTACAATGAGCAGTTCTTC. Supplemented by reference TRBV7-2 and TRBJ2-1, the full variable domain reads GAGVSQSPSNKVTEKGKDVELRCDPISGHTALYWYRQSLGQGLEFLIYFQGNSAPDKSGLPSDRFSAERTGGSVSTLTIQRTQQEDSAVYLCASSSGGSSYNEQFFGPGTRLTVL.

This sequence joins TRBV4-2 and TRBJ2-1; D is uncertain. Between the trimmed V and J ends, which lost 4 bases and 0 bases, there was a span of 7 bases. The CDR3 extends over 14 amino acids. CDR1 is LGHNA, CDR2 YNFKEQ, per germline. The CDR3 loop reads CASSPQASYNEQFF. CDR3 in DNA: TGTGCCAGCAGCCCCCAAGCCTCCTACAATGAGCAGTTCTTC.

As concerns this clone: Different DNA sequences within this sample yield the same CDR3. This chain connects TRBV5-1 to TRBJ2-1; TRBD2 matches 11 bases. CDR3 length: 15 amino acids. J was trimmed by 6 bases and V by 4 bases; bases with no gene match: 6. From germline, CDR1 is SGHRS and CDR2 YFSETQ. The CDR3 nucleotides are TGCGCCAGCAGCCCCGGGACTAGCGGCCTCAATGAGCAGTTCTTC. Protein sequence: CASSPGTSGLNEQFF.

This clone was picked up a small number of times. This rearrangement joins TRBV21-1 to TRBJ2-7; the D call TRBD2 from the table was never checked on the DNA. TRBV21-1 is termed a pseudogene. CDR3 length: 14 amino acids. CDR3 nucleotide sequence: TGTGCCAGCAGCCTACCGGCGGGGACCTACGAGCAGTACTTC. Amino acid sequence: CASSLPAGTYEQYF.

The rearrangement uses TRBV2 and TRBJ2-1; the match to TRBD1 covers 10 bases. This CDR3 has 15 residues. Germline values: CDR1 SNHLY, CDR2 FYNNEI. Germline trimming cut 5 bases from V and 3 bases from J; bases unmatched to any gene: 4. CDR3 DNA sequence: TGTGCCAGCAGTCTGACAGGGGGCGGCTACAATGAGCAGTTCTTC. Translation gives CASSLTGGGYNEQFF.

The gene calls are TRBV19 and TRBJ1-1, with TRBD1 matching over 11 bases. CDR1 and CDR2 from the germline V gene are LNHDA and SQIVND (reference sequence). V dropped 6 bases and J dropped 10; count of bases not matched to a gene: 7. CDR3 length equals 13 residues. CDR3 sequence reads: CASSADRGRRAFF. For the CDR3, the DNA is TGTGCCAGTAGCGCGGACAGGGGGCGCCGAGCTTTCTTT.

The V gene is TRBV7-8, the J gene TRBJ2-2; 11 bases agree with TRBD2. The CDR3 consists of 18 residues. J lost 4 bases, V lost 5 bases, and 12 bases had no gene match. CDR1 is SGHVS, CDR2 FQNEAQ, per germline. The CDR3 reads CASSAHSLAGVPTGELFF. Here the CDR3 DNA reads TGTGCCAGCAGCGCACACTCACTAGCGGGAGTCCCCACCGGGGAGCTGTTTTTT.

The CDR3 coding sequence is TGTGCCAGCTCACCACCCCTAGCGGGAGGGGGGAATGAGCAGTTCTTC. It is translated as CASSPPLAGGGNEQFF. V is TRBV18 and J is TRBJ2-1; 12 bases fit TRBD2. Germline assignment: CDR1 KGHSH and CDR2 LQKENI. The CDR3 sequence is 16 residues long. V trimming: 0 bases; J trimming: 7 bases; junction bases outside the gene matches: 4.

Notes on this clone: The sample contains more than one DNA sequence encoding this CDR3. The chain couples TRBV19 to TRBJ2-7; D might be TRBD2 (5 bases). CDR3 length: 13 amino acids. V was pared by 4 bases and J by 0 bases, with 7 bases between. Germline lookup yields CDR1 LNHDA and CDR2 SQIVND (reference sequence). The CDR3 spells CASSRSGSYEQYF. CDR3 in DNA: TGTGCCAGTAGTAGAAGCGGCTCCTACGAGCAGTACTTC.

V is TRBV25-1 and J is TRBJ2-1; possible D gene TRBD1, 6 bases. Per germline, CDR1 MGHDK and CDR2 SYGVNS. V was shortened by 2 bases and J by 4 bases, with 9 bases between the two germline ends. This CDR3 contains 14 residues. CDR3 region: CASSEVTGYNEQFF. The CDR3, as DNA: TGTGCCAGCAGTGAAGTAACAGGGTACAATGAGCAGTTCTTC. Complete variable domain (other parts from reference TRBV25-1 and TRBJ2-1): EADIYQTPRYLVIGTGKKITLECSQTMGHDKMYWYQQDPGMELHLIHYSYGVNSTEKGDLSSESTVSRIRTEHFPLTLESARPSHTSQYLCASSEVTGYNEQFFGPGTRLTVL.

This clone was counted a few times. The chain uses TRBV4-2 and TRBJ1-1; TRBD1 might be the D (5 bases). Germline lookup yields CDR1 LGHNA and CDR2 YNFKEQ. This CDR3 contains 13 residues. Trimming removed 4 bases at V and 4 bases at J, with 10 bases between. The CDR3 coding sequence is TGTGCCAGCAGCCCCCAGGGAGGCACTGAAGCTTTCTTT. This encodes CASSPQGGTEAFF.

A few counts support this clone. The CDR3: CASSLEGDPIGYTF. The CDR3 DNA follows: TGTGCCAGCAGCTTAGAGGGAGACCCTATCGGCTACACCTTC. The rearrangement joins TRBV11-3 to TRBJ1-2; the D is unclear. The CDR3 spans 14 residues. Between the trimmed V and J ends, which lost 0 bases and 8 bases, there was a span of 13 bases. Germline V gene sequence: CDR1 SGHNT, CDR2 YENEEA.

The CDR3 protein is CASSLARGGTGELFF. CDR3 DNA sequence: TGTGCCAGCAGCTTAGCGAGGGGAGGCACCGGGGAGCTGTTTTTT. The genes are TRBV7-8 and TRBJ2-2, with D tentatively TRBD2 (6 bases). The CDR3 contains 15 residues. The V end was cut by 0 bases, the J end by 4 bases, with 9 bases between. Germline CDR1 is SGHVS and CDR2 is FQNEAQ.

The chain combines TRBV18 with TRBJ1-5; TRBD1 matches 7 bases. CDR1 is KGHSH and CDR2 is LQKENI in the germline V gene. This CDR3 spans 14 amino acids. Trimming took 1 base from V and 7 from J; bases not matched to a gene: 4. CDR3 nucleotide sequence: TGTGCCAGCTCACCACGGGCAGGGGGACAGCCCCAGCATTTT. Translation gives CASSPRAGGQPQHF. The whole variable domain, remainder taken from reference TRBV18 and TRBJ1-5, is NAGVMQNPRHLVRRRGQEARLRCSPMKGHSHVYWYRQLPEEGLKFMVYLQKENIIDESGMPKERFSAEFPKEGPSILRIQQVVRGDSAAYFCASSPRAGGQPQHFGDGTRLSIL.

This sequence joins TRBV4-3 and TRBJ1-6; D may be TRBD1 (6 bases). The V gene lost 1 base and the J gene lost 7 bases, with 17 bases spanning the gap. Germline values: CDR1 LGHNA, CDR2 YSLEER. The CDR3 runs 17 residues. The CDR3 DNA is TGCGCCAGCAGCCAAGGTTTACAGGGTCAGGGAAATTCACCCCTCCACTTT. It yields the protein CASSQGLQGQGNSPLHF.

On this clone: Other nucleotide sequences from this sample produce the same CDR3. The DNA for the CDR3 is TGCAGTGCTCCAGAGAACACTGAAGCTTTCTTT. Amino acids: CSAPENTEAFF. This chain joins TRBV20-1 and TRBJ1-1; no reliable D call. The CDR3 consists of 11 residues. CDR1 is DFQATT and CDR2 is SNEGSKA in the germline V gene (reference sequence). V lost 5 bases to trimming and J lost 1 base, with 5 bases between them.

Details on this clone: Other nucleotide sequences from this sample produce the same CDR3. This chain joins TRBV5-1 and TRBJ1-1, with D uncertain. Germline CDR1 and CDR2: SGHRS and YFSETQ. V was cut by 0 bases and J by 5 bases, with 8 bases left in between. The CDR3 is 13 residues long. Here the CDR3 reads CASSLDGGTEAFF. CDR3 bases: TGCGCCAGCAGCTTGGATGGCGGAACTGAAGCTTTCTTT.

The genes are TRBV9 and TRBJ2-6, with 9 nucleotides matching TRBD1. The CDR3 has 18 amino acids. With V trimmed by 0 bases and J by 0 bases, 4 bases remained unmatched. CDR1 is SGDLS and CDR2 is YYNGEE in the germline V gene. CDR3 in DNA: TGTGCCAGCAGCGTAGAAGGGACAGGGATCTCTGGGGCCAACGTCCTGACTTTC. It yields the protein CASSVEGTGISGANVLTF.

CDR3 loop: CASSLRQGAASGANVLTF. CDR3 nucleotide sequence: TGTGCCAGCAGCTTAAGGCAGGGGGCAGCCTCTGGGGCCAACGTCCTGACTTTC. V is TRBV7-2 and J is TRBJ2-6, with 8 bases lining up with TRBD1. J was trimmed by 0 bases and V by 2 bases; bases with no gene match: 6. The CDR3 contains 18 residues. Looked up from germline, CDR1 is SGHTA and CDR2 is FQGNSA.

The chain carries TRBV9 and TRBJ2-1; D is perhaps TRBD1 (5 bases). Between the trimmed V and J ends, which lost 3 bases and 4 bases, there was a span of 11 bases. This CDR3 region has 14 residues. Per germline, CDR1 SGDLS and CDR2 YYNGEE. The CDR3 sequence is CASSAGLGYNEQFF. DNA for the CDR3: TGTGCCAGCAGCGCAGGGCTCGGTTACAATGAGCAGTTCTTC.

The V call is TRBV27, the J call TRBJ1-2, with a possible D match to TRBD1 (6 bases). Per the germline V gene, CDR1 is MNHEY and CDR2 is SMNVEV (reference sequence). The CDR3 totals 14 residues. V lost 3 bases to trimming and J lost 5 bases, with 13 bases between them. CDR3 nucleotides: TGTGCCAGCAGTTTCGGGGGGCATGGGTATGGCTACACCTTC. It codes for CASSFGGHGYGYTF.

V gene TRBV19 combines with J gene TRBJ2-5; 9 positions agree with TRBD1. The CDR3 length is 17 residues. The germline V gene encodes CDR1 LNHDA and CDR2 SQIVND (reference sequence). The V segment lost 5 bases and the J segment 7 bases; nucleotides outside the gene matches: 17. The CDR3 DNA reads as TGTGCCAGTAGTTCAGCAGTTCGGACAGGGGCGATCGGGACCCAGTACTTC. This gives the protein CASSSAVRTGAIGTQYF.

The chain couples TRBV11-3 to TRBJ2-6; the match to TRBD1 covers 11 bases. Germline trimming cut 4 bases from V and 3 bases from J; bases unmatched to any gene: 8. CDR1 and CDR2 (germline): SGHNT, YENEEA. The CDR3 sequence is 18 residues long. CDR3 protein: CASSSPGQGAVGANVLTF. CDR3 in DNA: TGTGCCAGCAGCTCCCCCGGACAGGGGGCTGTTGGGGCCAACGTCCTGACTTTC.